This TCR beta chain appears in the sequencing data of a study of CD8+CD57+ T cells in acquired aplastic anemia. The overall study: CD4+ and CD8+ cells, once sorted, gave DNA averaging about 3 ug. Study conclusions and caveats: Patients and controls were not found to differ significantly in CD8+ Simpson's diversity.

The V gene end was trimmed by 7 bases and the J gene end by 11 bases; junction bases not matched to a gene: 11. The CDR3 is 13 amino acids. Germline V gives CDR1 SNHLY, CDR2 FYNNEI. Genomic DNA acted as the template from which TCR beta VDJ combination and CDR3 sequence profiling were carried out. TCRdb analysed the reads with MiXCR anew, one entry per CDR3 protein. The sample consists of around 200,000 distinct CDR3 sequences, under 55% of them appearing once. It was patients with CD8+CD57+ cell expansion by flow cytometry who were chosen for sequencing. Patients, without exception, had severe acquired aplastic anemia. All patients were therapy-naive when blood was sampled. On this clonotype itself: The antigen is unknown.

Specimen: sorted CD4+, CD8+, or CD8+CD57+ T cells (not recorded which) from PBMCs. The rearrangement uses TRBV2 and TRBJ1-1; the match to TRBD1 covers 9 bases. This receptor was identified in a human donor with aplastic anemia. In nucleotides, the CDR3 is TGTGCCAGCATCGCGGGACAGGGCCTCGATGCTTTCTTT. Its protein is CASIAGQGLDAFF.